This T cell receptor beta chain originates from a study of shared clonotypes between healthy human individuals. Donors were healthy HIV-negative adults without recent acute infections or vaccinations. CDR1 ENHRY and CDR2 SYGVKD come from the germline V gene. The CDR3 covers 16 residues. J gave up 12 bases and V 3 bases, and 14 bases lay outside the gene matches. This clone has a single count. The assay was immunoSEQ multiplex PCR, and TCRdb's table has in-frame clones only and misses some. The sample holds some 2,400,000 clones, approximately 96% seen once. This sequence was found in a man aged 18-30 years in good health. This chain links TRBV10-3 with TRBJ2-1; TRBD2 agrees at 10 bases. The specimen was naive CD4+ T cells sorted from blood. Described subset: CD45RA+ positively selected. CDR3 bases: TGTGCCATCAGTGAATTAGCGGGAGGAGGAATGGGCGGGCAGTTCTTC. It encodes CAISELAGGGMGGQFF.